This T cell receptor beta chain emerged from a study of Ad26.COV2.S vaccination and SARS-CoV-2 variants. Overall study context: Each vaccinee took Ad26.COV2.S intramuscularly, once or twice 56 days apart.

The count of this clone is one. Assay: immunoSEQ multiplex PCR; the TCRdb copy retains only in-frame clones and omits some. The sample includes approximately 240,000 clones, 85% to 90% of them seen just once. Treatment noted: some 20 received Ad26.COV2.S at low or high dose, single or two shots; several received placebo; per-sample allocation not given. Each sample was drawn 63 days after the first injection (of vaccine or placebo). An Ad26 vector that expressed Wuhan-strain SARS-CoV-2 spike constituted the vaccine. Between the trimmed V and J ends, which lost 2 bases and 5 bases, there was a span of 10 bases. This CDR3 contains 14 residues. The germline V gene has CDR1 MNHNS and CDR2 SASEGT.

The material was peripheral blood, obtained in a trial of Ad26.COV2.S vaccine versus placebo. This chain uses TRBV6-1 with TRBJ1-5, with unresolved D. The TCR sequence derives from a person aged 18-65 years who received the Ad26.COV2.S COVID-19 vaccine or a placebo. CDR3 protein: CASSETASDQPQHF. CDR3 in DNA: TGTGCCAGCAGTGAAACAGCGTCGGATCAGCCCCAGCATTTT.